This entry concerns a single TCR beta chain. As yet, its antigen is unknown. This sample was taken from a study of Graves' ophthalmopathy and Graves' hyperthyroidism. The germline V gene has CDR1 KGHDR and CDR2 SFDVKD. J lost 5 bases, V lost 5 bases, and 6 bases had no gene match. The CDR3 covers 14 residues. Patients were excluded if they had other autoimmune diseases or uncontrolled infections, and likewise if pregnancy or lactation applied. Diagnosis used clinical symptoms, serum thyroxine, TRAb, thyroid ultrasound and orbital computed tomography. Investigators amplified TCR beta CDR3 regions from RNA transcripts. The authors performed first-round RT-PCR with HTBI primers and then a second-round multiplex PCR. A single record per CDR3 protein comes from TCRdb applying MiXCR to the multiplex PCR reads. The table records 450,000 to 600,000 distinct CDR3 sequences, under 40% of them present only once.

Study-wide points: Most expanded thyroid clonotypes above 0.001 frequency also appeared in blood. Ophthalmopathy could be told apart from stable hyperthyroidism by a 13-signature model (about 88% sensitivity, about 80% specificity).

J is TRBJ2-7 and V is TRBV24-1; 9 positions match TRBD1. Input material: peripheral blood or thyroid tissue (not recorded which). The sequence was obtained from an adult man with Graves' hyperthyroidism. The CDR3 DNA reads TGTGCCACCAGTGCACAGGGGGCTATCCACGAGCAGTACTTC. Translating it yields CATSAQGAIHEQYF.